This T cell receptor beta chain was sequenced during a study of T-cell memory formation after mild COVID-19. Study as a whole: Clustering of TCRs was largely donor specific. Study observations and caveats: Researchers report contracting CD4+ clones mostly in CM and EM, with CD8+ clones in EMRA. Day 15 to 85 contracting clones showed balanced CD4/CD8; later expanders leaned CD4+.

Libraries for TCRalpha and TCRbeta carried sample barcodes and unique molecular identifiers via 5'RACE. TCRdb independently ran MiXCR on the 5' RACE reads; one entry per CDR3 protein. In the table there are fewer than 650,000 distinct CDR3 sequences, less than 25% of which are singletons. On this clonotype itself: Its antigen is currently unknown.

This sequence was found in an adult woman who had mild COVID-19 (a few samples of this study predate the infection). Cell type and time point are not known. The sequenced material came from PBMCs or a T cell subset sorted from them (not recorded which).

The CDR3 spells CASGPGSNTEAFF. The CDR3 bases are TGTGCCAGCGGCCCAGGGTCGAACACTGAAGCTTTCTTT. The rearrangement joins TRBV7-9 to TRBJ1-1, with D perhaps TRBD1 (5 bases). The CDR3 totals 13 residues. Germline assignment: CDR1 SEHNR and CDR2 FQNEAQ (reference sequence). Between the trimmed V and J ends, which lost 8 bases and 1 base, there was a span of 11 bases.